This T cell receptor beta chain was captured by sequencing in a study of somatic mutations in cytotoxic T cells in rheumatoid arthritis. Points from the study as a whole: CD8+ T-cell clonality did not differ significantly between rheumatoid arthritis patients and age-matched healthy controls. Antigens targeted by the expanded CD8+ clones were unknown.

Deletions cut 2 bases from V and 0 bases from J, with 11 bases between. CDR3 length: 17 amino acids. Looked up from germline, CDR1 is MGHRA and CDR2 is YSYEKL. Data came from immunoSEQ multiplex PCR; TCRdb stores just in-frame clones and leaves some out. There are roughly 10,000 clones in the sample; more than 70% occur only once, and 9% to 13% lies in the top ten. This clone was detected only a few times. What it binds is unknown. This receptor was obtained from an adult with rheumatoid arthritis. Source material: CD8+ T cells sorted from blood. The rearrangement links TRBV4-1 to TRBJ1-6; D might be TRBD1 (6 bases). CDR3 bases: TGCGCCAGCAGCCAACAGGGGTTTAGCTCCTATAATTCACCCCTCCACTTT. It encodes CASSQQGFSSYNSPLHF.